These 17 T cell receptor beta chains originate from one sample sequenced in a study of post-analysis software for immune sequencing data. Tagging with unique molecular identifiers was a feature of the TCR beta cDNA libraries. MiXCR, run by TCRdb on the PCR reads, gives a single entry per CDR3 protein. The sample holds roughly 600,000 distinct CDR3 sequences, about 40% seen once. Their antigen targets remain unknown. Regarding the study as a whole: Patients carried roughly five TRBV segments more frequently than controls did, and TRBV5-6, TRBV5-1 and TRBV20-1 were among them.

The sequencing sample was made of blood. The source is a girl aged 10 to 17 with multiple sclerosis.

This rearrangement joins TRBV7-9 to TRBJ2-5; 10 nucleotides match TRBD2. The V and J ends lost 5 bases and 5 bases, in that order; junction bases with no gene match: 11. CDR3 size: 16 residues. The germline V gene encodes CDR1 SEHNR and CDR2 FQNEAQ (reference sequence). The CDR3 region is CASSPPLAGFPETQYF. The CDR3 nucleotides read TGTGCCAGCAGCCCCCCACTAGCGGGGTTCCCGGAGACCCAGTACTTC.

CDR3 amino acids: CASSFVAGGRDTQYF. In DNA form, the CDR3 reads TGTGCCAGCAGCTTCGTAGCGGGGGGTAGAGATACGCAGTATTTT. V gene TRBV7-3 combines with J gene TRBJ2-3; 10 bases agree with TRBD2. J was trimmed by 5 bases and V by 3 bases; bases with no gene match: 5. The CDR3 consists of 15 residues. Germline V lookup: CDR1 SGHTA, CDR2 FQGTGA.

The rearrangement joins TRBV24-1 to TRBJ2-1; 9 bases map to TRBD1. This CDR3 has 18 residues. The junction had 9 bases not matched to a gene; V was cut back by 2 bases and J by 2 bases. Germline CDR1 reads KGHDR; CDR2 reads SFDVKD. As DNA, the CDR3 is TGTGCCACCAGTGATTCGAGGGGACAGGGAGGGACCTACAATGAGCAGTTCTTC. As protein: CATSDSRGQGGTYNEQFF.

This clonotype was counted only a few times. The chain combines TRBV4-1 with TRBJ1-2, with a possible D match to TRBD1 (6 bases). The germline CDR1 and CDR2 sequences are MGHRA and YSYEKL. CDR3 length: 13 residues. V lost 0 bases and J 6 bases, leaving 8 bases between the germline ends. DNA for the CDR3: TGCGCCAGCAGCCAAGAGGCAGGGGATGGCTACACCTTC. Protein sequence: CASSQEAGDGYTF.

CDR3: CASSARGTETQYF. CDR3 DNA: TGTGCCAGCAGCGCCAGGGGGACGGAGACCCAGTACTTC. This chain uses TRBV7-9 with TRBJ2-4; TRBD1 aligns across 7 bases. TRBJ2-5 matches the DNA end more closely, so the J call is doubtful. Germline lookup yields CDR1 SEHNR and CDR2 FQNEAQ (reference sequence). The CDR3 sequence is 13 residues long.

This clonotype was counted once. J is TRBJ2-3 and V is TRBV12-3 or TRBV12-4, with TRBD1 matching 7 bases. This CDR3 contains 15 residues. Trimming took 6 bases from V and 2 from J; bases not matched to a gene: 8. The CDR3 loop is CASSSGQVDTDTQYF. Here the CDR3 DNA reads TGTGCCAGCAGCAGCGGACAGGTGGACACAGATACGCAGTATTTT.

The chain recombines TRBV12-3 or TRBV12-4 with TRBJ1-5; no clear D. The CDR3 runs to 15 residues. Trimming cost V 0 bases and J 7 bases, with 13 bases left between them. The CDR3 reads CASSLALAAGQPQHF. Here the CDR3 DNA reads TGTGCCAGCAGTTTAGCGCTGGCGGCCGGGCAGCCCCAGCATTTT.

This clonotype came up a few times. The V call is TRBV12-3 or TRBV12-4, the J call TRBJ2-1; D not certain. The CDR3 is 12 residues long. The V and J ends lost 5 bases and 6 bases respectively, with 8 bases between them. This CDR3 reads CASSPDSNEQFF. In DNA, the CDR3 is TGTGCCAGCAGTCCAGACTCCAATGAGCAGTTCTTC.

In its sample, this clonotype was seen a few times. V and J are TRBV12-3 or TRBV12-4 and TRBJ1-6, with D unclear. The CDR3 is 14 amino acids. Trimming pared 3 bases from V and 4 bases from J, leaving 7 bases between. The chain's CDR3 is CASSLAEYNSPLHF. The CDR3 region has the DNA TGTGCCAGCAGTTTGGCAGAGTATAATTCACCCCTCCACTTT.

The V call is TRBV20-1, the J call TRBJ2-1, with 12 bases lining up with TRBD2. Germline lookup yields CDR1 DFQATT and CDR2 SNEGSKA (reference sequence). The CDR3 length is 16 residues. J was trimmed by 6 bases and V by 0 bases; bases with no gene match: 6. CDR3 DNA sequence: TGCAGTGCTAGAGATTGGGCTAGCGGGAGGGTCAATGAGCAGTTCTTC. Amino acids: CSARDWASGRVNEQFF.

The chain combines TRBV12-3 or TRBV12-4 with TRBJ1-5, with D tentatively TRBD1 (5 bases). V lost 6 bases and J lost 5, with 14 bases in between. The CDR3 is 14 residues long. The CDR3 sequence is CASSTQGRDQPQHF. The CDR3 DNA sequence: TGTGCCAGCAGCACTCAGGGCAGGGATCAGCCCCAGCATTTT.

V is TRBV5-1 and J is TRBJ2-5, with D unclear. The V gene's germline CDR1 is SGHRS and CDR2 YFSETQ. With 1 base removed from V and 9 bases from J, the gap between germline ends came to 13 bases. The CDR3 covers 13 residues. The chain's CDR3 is CASSLNREAAQYF. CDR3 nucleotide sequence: TGCGCCAGCAGCTTGAACCGAGAGGCGGCCCAGTACTTC.

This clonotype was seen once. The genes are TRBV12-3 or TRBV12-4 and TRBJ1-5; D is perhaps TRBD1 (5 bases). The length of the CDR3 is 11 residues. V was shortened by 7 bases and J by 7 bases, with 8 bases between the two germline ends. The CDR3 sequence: CASIGEQPQHF. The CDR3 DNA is TGTGCCAGCATAGGGGAACAGCCCCAGCATTTT.

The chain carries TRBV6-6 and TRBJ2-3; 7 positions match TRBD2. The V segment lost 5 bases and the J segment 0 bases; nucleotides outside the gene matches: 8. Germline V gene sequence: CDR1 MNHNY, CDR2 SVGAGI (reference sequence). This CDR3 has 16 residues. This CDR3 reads CASSPYGGSSTDTQYF. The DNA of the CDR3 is TGTGCCAGCAGTCCCTACGGGGGGTCTAGCACAGATACGCAGTATTTT.

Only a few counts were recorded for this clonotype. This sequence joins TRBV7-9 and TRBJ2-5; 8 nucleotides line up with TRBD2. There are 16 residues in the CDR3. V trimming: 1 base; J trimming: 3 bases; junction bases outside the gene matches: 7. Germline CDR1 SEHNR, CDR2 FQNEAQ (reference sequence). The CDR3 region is CASSLVNLLAEETQYF. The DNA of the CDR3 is TGTGCCAGCAGCTTAGTTAATTTACTAGCGGAAGAGACCCAGTACTTC.

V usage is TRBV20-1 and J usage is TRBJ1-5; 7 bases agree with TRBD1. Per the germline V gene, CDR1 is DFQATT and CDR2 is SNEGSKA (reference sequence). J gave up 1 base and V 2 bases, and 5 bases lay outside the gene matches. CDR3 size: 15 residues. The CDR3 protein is CSARPLTGSNQPQHF. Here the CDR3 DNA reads TGCAGTGCTAGACCCCTGACAGGGAGCAATCAGCCCCAGCATTTT.

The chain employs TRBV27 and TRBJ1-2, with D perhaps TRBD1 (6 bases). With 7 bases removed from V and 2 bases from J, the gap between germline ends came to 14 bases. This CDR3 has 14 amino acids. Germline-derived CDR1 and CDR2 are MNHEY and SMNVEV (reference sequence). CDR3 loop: CASTSFTGNYGYTF. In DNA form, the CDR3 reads TGTGCCAGCACCTCCTTCACAGGGAACTATGGCTACACCTTC.